The next 23 T cell receptor beta chains were all read from a single sample in a study of blood T cell repertoires in COVID-19. The protocol was immunoSEQ multiplex PCR, while the TCRdb copy is restricted to in-frame clones and leaves out a portion. In the table there are about 200,000 clones, about 88% of which are singletons. Sequencing used peripheral blood. Receptors originate from a man in his forties or fifties with COVID-19, enrolled during active disease.

The rearrangement links TRBV28 to TRBJ2-2; 7 positions agree with TRBD1. CDR1 is MDHEN, CDR2 SYDVKM, per germline. The length of the CDR3 is 14 residues. J was trimmed by 3 bases and V by 10 bases; bases with no gene match: 8. CDR3 nucleotide sequence: TGTGCCACCTTGAGGGGGCACTACACCGGGGAGCTGTTTTTT. Amino acids: CATLRGHYTGELFF.

The chain uses TRBV5-1 and TRBJ1-1, with 10 bases aligning to TRBD1. The V gene's germline CDR1 is SGHRS and CDR2 YFSETQ. The CDR3 has 15 residues. V was clipped by 4 bases and J by 7 bases; unmatched bases: 10. CDR3 amino acids: CASSGSPGQGFEAFF. DNA for the CDR3: TGCGCCAGCAGCGGAAGCCCGGGACAGGGGTTTGAAGCTTTCTTT.

The rearrangement links TRBV27 to TRBJ1-6, with TRBD1 identical over 8 bases. V gave up 3 bases and J gave up 10 bases; unmatched junction bases: 11. The CDR3 has 16 residues. Germline CDR1 and CDR2: MNHEY and SMNVEV (reference sequence). CDR3 in DNA: TGTGCCAGCAGTTTCAGGACAGGGCCCAATCCCTCACCCCTCCACTTT. Protein: CASSFRTGPNPSPLHF.

V is TRBV7-9 and J is TRBJ2-3; D might be TRBD2 (5 bases). The CDR3 totals 14 residues. Trimming shortened V by 5 bases and J by 4 bases, and 13 bases separated the two germline ends. CDR1 is SEHNR, CDR2 FQNEAQ, per germline (reference sequence). The CDR3 is CASSETSFADTQYF. The CDR3 DNA reads as TGTGCCAGCAGCGAAACTAGTTTCGCAGATACGCAGTATTTT.

This clone was found once. The rearrangement uses TRBV3-1 (or the pseudogene TRBV3-2) and TRBJ1-1; D might be TRBD1 (5 bases). The germline V gene encodes CDR1 LGHDT and CDR2 YNNKEL (reference sequence). Deletions cut 4 bases from V and 0 bases from J, with 21 bases between. This CDR3 comprises 18 residues. The CDR3 nucleotides are TGTGCCAGCAGCCGCTCCGGGGGGTCGGGGTCCTTGAACACTGAAGCTTTCTTT. Translation: CASSRSGGSGSLNTEAFF.

This clone was recorded a few times. The chain couples TRBV6-5 to TRBJ1-2, with D unclear. The CDR3 runs 15 residues. CDR1 and CDR2 (germline): MNHEY, SVGAGI. V was clipped by 0 bases and J by 2 bases, with 10 bases between them. CDR3 DNA sequence: TGTGCCAGCAGTTACTCGAAACCGGAGAACTATGGCTACACCTTC. It is translated as CASSYSKPENYGYTF.

The rearrangement joins TRBV29-1 to TRBJ2-7, with D possibly matching TRBD1 (6 bases). CDR3 length equals 11 residues. Trimming cost V 5 bases and J 4 bases, with 9 bases left between them. CDR1 SQVTM and CDR2 ANQGSEA come from the germline V gene. The CDR3 sequence: CSVRQEYEQYF. As DNA, the CDR3 is TGCAGCGTTCGACAGGAATACGAGCAGTACTTC.

A single count supports this clone. V and J are TRBV7-8 and TRBJ2-2, with D perhaps matching TRBD1 (6 bases). The CDR3 consists of 16 residues. Germline V gives CDR1 SGHVS, CDR2 FQNEAQ. Trimming took off 2 bases at V and 1 base at J, with 11 bases between the two ends. For the CDR3, the DNA is TGTGCCAGCAGCTTAAGGTCGGGACAGAACACCGGGGAGCTGTTTTTT. Amino acids: CASSLRSGQNTGELFF.

This clone was seen just once. The genes are TRBV12-3 or TRBV12-4 and TRBJ2-1; D might be TRBD1 (5 bases). V was trimmed by 4 bases and J by 6 bases, leaving 10 bases between them. The CDR3 is made up of 13 amino acids. CDR3 in DNA: TGTGCCAGCAGTTCGCGGACATTCAATGAGCAGTTCTTC. Protein: CASSSRTFNEQFF.

This rearrangement joins TRBV3-1 (or the pseudogene TRBV3-2) to TRBJ1-5; no reliable D call. Looked up from germline, CDR1 is LGHDT and CDR2 is YNNKEL (reference sequence). This CDR3 has 13 amino acids. With 1 base removed from V and 6 bases from J, the gap between germline ends came to 7 bases. CDR3 region: CASSQGASQPQHF. CDR3 coding DNA: TGTGCCAGCAGCCAAGGTGCGTCTCAGCCCCAGCATTTT.

This clone has only one observation. DNA for the CDR3: TGTGCCACCACCCAGCGGTACGCGGATGAGCAGTTCTTC. Residues: CATTQRYADEQFF. The J gene is TRBJ2-1, the V gene TRBV15; the D gene is possibly TRBD2 (5 bases). The V gene lost 7 bases and the J gene lost 8 bases, with 15 bases spanning the gap. The CDR3 spans 13 residues. Germline lookup yields CDR1 LNHNV and CDR2 YYDKDF (reference sequence). Combining the CDR3 with reference TRBV15 and TRBJ2-1 gives the whole variable domain DAMVIQNPRYQVTQFGKPVTLSCSQTLNHNVMYWYQQKSSQAPKLLFHYYDKDFNNEADTPDNFQSRRPNTSFCFLDIRSPGLGDTAMYLCATTQRYADEQFFGPGTRLTVL.

The chain employs TRBV7-2 and TRBJ1-5; D gene unclear. The CDR3 contains 13 residues. Germline V CDR1 and CDR2: SGHTA, FQGNSA. Trimming took 4 bases from V and 5 from J, leaving 9 bases between them. The CDR3 sequence: CASSSFQDQPQHF. The DNA of the CDR3 is TGTGCCAGCAGCTCGTTCCAGGATCAGCCCCAGCATTTT.

This sequence joins TRBV7-2 and TRBJ1-4; the D gene is possibly TRBD1 (6 bases). Trimming stripped 5 bases from V and 11 bases from J, with 15 bases between. The CDR3 is 13 amino acids. Germline V lookup: CDR1 SGHTA, CDR2 FQGNSA. The DNA of the CDR3 is TGTGCCAGCAGCAGAGGGGGGGTGGAGAAACTGTTTTTT. This encodes CASSRGGVEKLFF.

The chain is built from TRBV24-1 and TRBJ2-3, with D maybe TRBD1 (7 bases). V shed 5 bases and J shed 0 bases, with 14 bases lying between them. The germline V gene encodes CDR1 KGHDR and CDR2 SFDVKD. The CDR3 has 16 amino acids. The CDR3 here is CATSAGDRSSTDTQYF. CDR3 coding DNA: TGTGCCACCAGTGCGGGGGACAGATCTAGCACAGATACGCAGTATTTT.

The chain employs TRBV5-1 and TRBJ2-5; D might be TRBD1 (6 bases). CDR3 length equals 15 residues. V was pared by 4 bases and J by 0 bases, with 13 bases between. From germline, CDR1 is SGHRS and CDR2 YFSETQ. This CDR3 is CASSPGTQNQETQYF. Written as DNA, the CDR3 is TGCGCCAGCAGCCCAGGGACACAGAACCAAGAGACCCAGTACTTC.

This clone appeared once. J is TRBJ2-5 and V is TRBV5-1, with D tentatively TRBD2 (5 bases). Germline values: CDR1 SGHRS, CDR2 YFSETQ. The V end lost 4 bases, the J end lost 5 bases, and 18 bases lay between the germline ends. This CDR3 has 15 amino acids. The CDR3 region is CASSDPGSEVETQYF. CDR3 nucleotide sequence: TGCGCCAGCAGCGACCCGGGCTCGGAGGTGGAGACCCAGTACTTC. Looking up the rest from reference TRBV5-1 and TRBJ2-5 gives the full variable domain: KAGVTQTPRYLIKTRGQQVTLSCSPISGHRSVSWYQQTPGQGLQFLFEYFSETQRNKGNFPGRFSGRQFSNSRSEMNVSTLELGDSALYLCASSDPGSEVETQYFGPGTRLLVL.

The chain carries TRBV10-2 and TRBJ2-7; D is possibly TRBD2 (7 bases). V was cut by 6 bases and J by 0 bases, with 9 bases left in between. Germline CDR1 WSHSY, CDR2 SAAADI. The CDR3 sequence is 13 residues long. The CDR3 bases are TGCGCCAGCAGCGGGGGGCACTCCTACGAGCAGTACTTC. Translated, it gives CASSGGHSYEQYF.

This chain joins TRBV7-6 and TRBJ1-2; D not resolved. Trimming shortened V by 1 base and J by 0 bases, and 9 bases separated the two germline ends. The CDR3 extends over 15 amino acids. Per the germline V gene, CDR1 is SGHVS and CDR2 is FNYEAQ. In DNA, the CDR3 is TGTGCCAGCAGCTTAGGCCGTGCAGCTAACTATGGCTACACCTTC. Translating gives CASSLGRAANYGYTF.

The chain combines TRBV20-1 with TRBJ2-3; perhaps TRBD2 as D (6 bases). The germline CDR1 and CDR2 sequences are DFQATT and SNEGSKA (reference sequence). CDR3 length: 15 amino acids. V lost 3 bases and J lost 2, with 15 bases in between. The CDR3 region has the DNA TGCAGTGCTAGTGTCGGGGCGGGGCCCACAGATACGCAGTATTTT. This codes for CSASVGAGPTDTQYF.

V usage is TRBV9 and J usage is TRBJ2-1; no firm D call. Per germline, CDR1 SGDLS and CDR2 YYNGEE. The CDR3 contains 19 residues. V was shortened by 4 bases and J by 4 bases, with 27 bases between the two germline ends. CDR3 in DNA: TGTGCCAGCAGCTCGCCCTCAGGTATCCCTTTACGTCCTTACAATGAGCAGTTCTTC. Translating it yields CASSSPSGIPLRPYNEQFF.

The chain uses TRBV7-3 and TRBJ2-2, with TRBD1 as a possible D gene (6 bases). Germline assignment: CDR1 SGHTA and CDR2 FQGTGA. Trimming removed 5 bases from V and 10 bases from J, with 17 bases in between. The CDR3 has 14 amino acids. CDR3 sequence reads: CASSRDRDKLELFF. In DNA form, the CDR3 reads TGTGCCAGCAGCCGAGACCGGGACAAACTGGAGCTGTTTTTT. Complete variable domain (other parts from reference TRBV7-3 and TRBJ2-2): GAGVSQTPSNKVTEKGKYVELRCDPISGHTALYWYRQSLGQGPEFLIYFQGTGAADDSGLPNDRFFAVRPEGSVSTLKIQRTERGDSAVYLCASSRDRDKLELFFGEGSRLTVL.

The chain uses TRBV25-1 and TRBJ2-7; perhaps TRBD2 as D (5 bases). The CDR3 has 18 residues. Germline CDR1 is MGHDK and CDR2 is SYGVNS. V gave up 4 bases and J gave up 7 bases, with 29 bases separating them. DNA for the CDR3: TGTGCCAGCAGTGGCTCCCAAGGCGATGTTGACGGACTGGTGGAGCAGTACTTC. It specifies CASSGSQGDVDGLVEQYF.

The V gene is TRBV5-1, the J gene TRBJ2-1, with D possibly matching TRBD1 (6 bases). With 3 bases removed from V and 0 bases from J, the gap between germline ends came to 13 bases. Germline assignment: CDR1 SGHRS and CDR2 YFSETQ. CDR3 length: 16 amino acids. The CDR3 loop is CASSSGDTSSYNEQFF. In DNA form, the CDR3 reads TGCGCCAGCAGCTCCGGGGACACGAGCTCCTACAATGAGCAGTTCTTC.